Following are 5 T cell receptor beta chains from one sample sequenced in a study of blood T cells in healthy people across ages. Using a J-beta primer mix together with a sample-barcoded 5' primer, a second PCR was run for 7 to 11 cycles. Each CDR3 protein gets one entry after TCRdb re-called the 5' RACE reads with MiXCR. The sample consists of hundreds of thousands of distinct CDR3 sequences, around 45% of them appearing once. Input material: blood. The receptors originated from a woman aged 60-70 years in good health.

The chain joins TRBV5-1 to TRBJ2-1; D gene unclear. With 5 bases removed from V and 0 bases from J, the gap between germline ends came to 12 bases. The germline V gene has CDR1 SGHRS and CDR2 YFSETQ. The CDR3 is 15 amino acids. The chain's CDR3 is CASRPVSSSYNEQFF. CDR3 sequence (DNA): TGCGCCAGCAGACCCGTCTCTAGCTCCTACAATGAGCAGTTCTTC.

The chain carries TRBV18 and TRBJ2-4; 8 nucleotides match TRBD1. The J call may be incorrect, as the DNA end agrees better with TRBJ2-5. Germline loops: CDR1 KGHSH, CDR2 LQKENI. This CDR3 spans 15 amino acids. In nucleotides, the CDR3 is TGTGCCAGCTCGCCCGCGGACAGGGCTAGAGAGACCCAGTACTTC. Amino acid sequence: CASSPADRARETQYF.

The CDR3 loop is CSAGTGGSGNTIYF. In nucleotides, the CDR3 is TGCAGCGCTGGGACAGGGGGCTCTGGAAACACCATATATTTT. This chain connects TRBV29-1 to TRBJ1-3, with 11 bases aligning to TRBD1. Germline V gene data show CDR1 as SQVTM and CDR2 as ANQGSEA. CDR3 size: 14 residues. After removal of 7 bases from V and 0 bases from J, the junction contained 2 bases not matched to a gene.

The V gene is TRBV20-1, the J gene TRBJ2-5, with 7 positions matching TRBD2. Germline CDR1 and CDR2: DFQATT and SNEGSKA (reference sequence). The CDR3 totals 12 residues. V lost 5 bases to trimming and J lost 4 bases; unmatched junction nucleotides: 4. CDR3 residues: CSASREGETQYF. CDR3 sequence (DNA): TGCAGTGCTTCCAGGGAGGGAGAGACCCAGTACTTC.

Only a few counts were recorded for this clonotype. This chain joins TRBV20-1 and TRBJ2-5; the D gene is possibly TRBD1 (6 bases). The germline gives CDR1 DFQATT, CDR2 SNEGSKA (reference sequence). The CDR3 runs 13 residues. Trimming took off 5 bases at V and 2 bases at J, with 12 bases between the two ends. The CDR3 DNA sequence: TGCAGTGCTGGTGGACAGATACAAGAGACCCAGTACTTC. Translating gives CSAGGQIQETQYF.